This record concerns one TCR beta chain sequence. Its target is unknown. These data come from a study of vaccination and CD4 T cells after COVID-19. Germline V gives CDR1 LNHDA, CDR2 SQIVND (reference sequence). The CDR3 extends over 14 amino acids. The V and J ends lost 8 bases and 5 bases, in that order; junction bases with no gene match: 8. Treatment specified: roughly 11-day PBMC culture with coronavirus spike peptide pools or control peptides (ViraFEST assay). Expanded clonotypes were found by TCR sequencing after peptide-pool stimulation (ViraFEST). Positive PCR tests were logged from March through December 2020, ahead of US Alpha, Beta and Delta variants. Researchers reported culturing two million PBMCs per well with roughly 10 IU/ml IL-2 and roughly 9.8 ug/ml peptide pools. Once obtained from cultured CD4+ T cells, the DNA was sequenced using the Oncomine TCR Beta short-read assay. TCRdb reanalysed the PCR reads using MiXCR and keeps one entry per CDR3 protein. The table includes over 10,000 distinct CDR3 sequences, about 61% detected once.

Study-wide results and limits: Convalescent patients had a median roughly 86% of post-vaccine SARS-CoV-2-reactive clones that were detected only after vaccination, not before it.

This TCR was recovered from a human donor who had recovered from COVID-19. Sample: CD4+ T cells from blood, cultured in vitro. This rearrangement joins TRBV19 to TRBJ1-1, with 10 bases aligning to TRBD1. This CDR3 is CASSATGGTTEAFF. The CDR3 DNA is TGTGCCAGTTCAGCGACAGGGGGCACGACTGAAGCTTTCTTT.